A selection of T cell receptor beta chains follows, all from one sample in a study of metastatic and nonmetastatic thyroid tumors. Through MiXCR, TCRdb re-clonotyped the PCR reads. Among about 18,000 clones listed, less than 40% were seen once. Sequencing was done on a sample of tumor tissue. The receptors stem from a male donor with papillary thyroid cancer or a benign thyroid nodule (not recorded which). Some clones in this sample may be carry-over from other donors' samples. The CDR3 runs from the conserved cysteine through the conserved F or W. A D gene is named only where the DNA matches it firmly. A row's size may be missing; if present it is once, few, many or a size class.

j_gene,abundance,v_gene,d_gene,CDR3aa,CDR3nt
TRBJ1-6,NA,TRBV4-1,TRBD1,CASQPGRGGYNSPLHF,TGCGCCAGCCAGCCGGGCAGGGGGGGGTATAATTCACCCCTCCACTTT
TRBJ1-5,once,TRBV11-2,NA,CASSSRPGERGSNQPQHF,TGTGCCAGCAGCTCCCGCCCGGGTGAAAGAGGTAGCAATCAGCCCCAGCATTTT
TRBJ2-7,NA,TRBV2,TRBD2,CASSEEASGPYEQYF,TGTGCCAGCAGTGAAGAGGCTAGCGGACCCTACGAGCAGTACTTC
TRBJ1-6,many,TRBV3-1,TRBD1,CASSLTGDNSPLHF,TGTGCCAGCAGCCTGACAGGGGATAATTCACCCCTCCACTTT
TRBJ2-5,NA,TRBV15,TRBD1,CATSRVAGGETQYF,TGTGCCACCAGCAGAGTAGCAGGGGGCGAGACCCAGTACTTC
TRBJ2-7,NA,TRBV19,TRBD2,CASSIGGGPSEQYF,TGTGCCAGTAGTATCGGGGGAGGGCCATCCGAGCAGTACTTC
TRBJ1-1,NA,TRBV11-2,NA,CASIRGLEAFF,TGTGCCAGCATCCGGGGCCTTGAAGCTTTCTTT
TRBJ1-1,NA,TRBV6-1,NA,CASSGQQNTEAFF,TGTGCCAGCAGCGGACAGCAGAACACTGAAGCTTTCTTT
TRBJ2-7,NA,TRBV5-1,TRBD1,CASSLGTGVGEQYF,TGCGCCAGCAGCTTGGGGACAGGGGTTGGCGAGCAGTACTTC
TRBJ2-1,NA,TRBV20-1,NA,CSARGWGASYNDQFF,TGCAGTGCTAGAGGGTGGGGTGCTTCCTACAATGATCAGTTCTTC
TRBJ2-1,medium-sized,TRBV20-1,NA,CSARDRGASGYNEQFF,TGCAGTGCTAGAGATCGGGGGGCTAGCGGTTACAATGAGCAGTTCTTC
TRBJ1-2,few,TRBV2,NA,CASSVHYGYTF,TGTGCCAGCAGTGTGCACTATGGCTACACATTC
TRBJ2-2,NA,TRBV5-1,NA,CASGDGANTGELFF,TGCGCCAGCGGGGACGGCGCGAACACCGGGGAGCTGTTTTTT
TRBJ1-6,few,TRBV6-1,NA,CASSGGLYNSPLHF,TGTGCCAGCAGTGGCGGTCTCTATAACTCACCCCTCCACTTT
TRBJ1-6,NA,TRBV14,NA,CASCPRGHVNSPLHF,TGTGCTAGCTGTCCCCGGGGACACGTTAATTCACCCCTCCACTTT
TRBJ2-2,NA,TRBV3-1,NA,CASSRPRSGELFF,TGTGCCAGCAGCCGCCCCCGGTCCGGGGAGCTGTTTTTT
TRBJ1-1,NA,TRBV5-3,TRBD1,CAGSPRTGKTEAFF,TGTGCCGGATCACCCAGGACAGGGAAAACTGAAGCTTTCTTT
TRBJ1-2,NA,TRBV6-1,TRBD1,CASSLQGVNYGYTF,TGTGCCAGCAGCCTTCAGGGGGTAAACTATGGCTACACCTTC
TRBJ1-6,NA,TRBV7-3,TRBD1,CASSSGQGHLGYSPLHF,TGTGCCAGCAGCTCGGGACAGGGACATTTGGGGTATTCACCCCTCCACTTT
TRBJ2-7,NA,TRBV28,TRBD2,CVSSCPGLGAYEQYF,TGTGTCAGCAGTTGTCCGGGACTAGGCGCTTACGAGCAGTACTTC
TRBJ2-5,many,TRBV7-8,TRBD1,CASSYNQGTGQETQYF,TGTGCCAGCAGCTATAACCAGGGGACAGGCCAAGAGACCCAGTACTTC
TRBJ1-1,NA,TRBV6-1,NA,CASIGGPNTEAFF,TGTGCCAGCATCGGGGGCCCTAACACTGAAGCTTTCTTT
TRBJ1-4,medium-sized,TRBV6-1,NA,CASSPIPQGGEKLFF,TGTGCCAGCAGTCCAATCCCGCAGGGCGGTGAAAAACTGTTTTTT
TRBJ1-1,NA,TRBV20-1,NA,CSSFGGRGTAEAFF,TGCAGTAGTTTTGGAGGGCGGGGAACGGCTGAAGCTTTCTTT
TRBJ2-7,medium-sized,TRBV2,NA,CASSETGSSYEQYF,TGTGCCAGCAGTGAAACGGGGAGCTCCTACGAGCAGTACTTC
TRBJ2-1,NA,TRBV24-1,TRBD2,CATSDFTSGIHNEQFF,TGTGCCACCAGTGATTTTACTAGCGGGATACACAATGAGCAGTTCTTC
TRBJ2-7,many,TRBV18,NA,CASSPVGYEQYF,TGTGCCAGCTCACCCGTGGGCTACGAGCAGTACTTC
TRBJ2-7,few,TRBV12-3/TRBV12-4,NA,CASSLGVIYEQYF,TGTGCCAGCAGTTTAGGGGTAATCTACGAGCAGTACTTC
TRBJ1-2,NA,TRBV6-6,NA,CASRGSRAATLRYYGYTF,TGTGCCAGCAGAGGATCGAGGGCAGCTACATTACGGTACTATGGCTACACCTTC
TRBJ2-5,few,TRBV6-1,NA,CASSEAGRGGETQYF,TGTGCCAGCAGTGAAGCAGGGAGGGGGGGAGAGACCCAGTACTTC
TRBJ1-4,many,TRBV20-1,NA,CSARDNGQGRKLFF,TGCAGTGCTAGAGATAACGGCCAGGGTAGAAAACTGTTTTTT
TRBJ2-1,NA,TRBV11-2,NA,CASSLISGISNEQFF,TGTGCCAGCAGCTTAATCAGCGGAATAAGCAATGAGCAGTTCTTC
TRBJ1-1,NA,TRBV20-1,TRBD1,CSATGTGGAFF,TGCAGTGCTACCGGGACAGGGGGAGCTTTCTTT
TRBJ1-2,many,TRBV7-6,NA,CASSWGGYGYTF,TGTGCCAGCAGCTGGGGAGGCTATGGCTACACCTTC
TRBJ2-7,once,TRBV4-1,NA,CASSQAGLGGQPYEQYF,TGCGCCAGCAGCCAAGCAGGCCTGGGGGGGCAACCCTACGAGCAGTACTTC
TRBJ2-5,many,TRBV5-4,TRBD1,CASSPAPGQGQETQYF,TGTGCCAGCAGCCCGGCCCCGGGACAGGGACAAGAGACCCAGTACTTC
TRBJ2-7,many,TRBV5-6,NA,CASSRTEYEQYF,TGTGCCAGCAGCCGGACAGAGTACGAGCAGTACTTC
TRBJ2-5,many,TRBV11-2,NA,CASSQKLDFLETQYF,TGTGCCAGCAGCCAGAAGTTGGACTTTTTAGAGACCCAGTACTTC
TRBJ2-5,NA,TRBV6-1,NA,CASEVGRSLGETQYF,TGTGCCAGTGAAGTTGGCAGGAGTTTGGGGGAGACCCAGTACTTC
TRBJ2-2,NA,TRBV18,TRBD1,CASSLLQGGTGELFF,TGTGCCAGCTCACTGCTACAGGGGGGCACCGGGGAGCTGTTTTTT
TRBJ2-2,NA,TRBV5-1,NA,CASMGESGELVF,TGCGCCAGCATGGGAGAGTCCGGGGAGCTGGTTTTT
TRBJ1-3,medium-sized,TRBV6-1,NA,CASSPGRLSGNTIYF,TGTGCCAGCAGCCCGGGACGGCTCTCTGGAAACACCATATATTTT
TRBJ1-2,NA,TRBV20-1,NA,CRAGRPGLEGGYTF,TGCAGAGCTGGGCGACCGGGGCTTGAGGGTGGCTACACCTTC
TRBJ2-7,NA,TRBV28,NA,CASRSTIGSPGREKYF,TGTGCCAGCAGATCGACTATCGGGAGCCCCGGACGCGAGAAGTACTTC
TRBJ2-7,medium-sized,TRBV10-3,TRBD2,CAIREAGDGPEQYF,TGTGCCATCAGGGAAGCGGGAGACGGTCCCGAGCAGTACTTC
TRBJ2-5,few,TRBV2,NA,CASILIGMVRETQYF,TGTGCCAGCATTCTGATCGGGATGGTTCGGGAGACCCAGTACTTC
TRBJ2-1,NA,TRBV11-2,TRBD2,CASSLGGTSGFISYNEQFF,TGTGCCAGCAGCTTAGGGGGGACTAGCGGGTTTATCTCCTACAATGAGCAGTTCTTC
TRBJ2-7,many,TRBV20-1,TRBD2,CSARENRDYYEQYF,TGCAGTGCTAGAGAGAACCGGGACTACTACGAGCAGTACTTC
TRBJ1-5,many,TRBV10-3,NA,CAISDRGGNQPQHF,TGTGCCATCAGTGATCGGGGTGGCAATCAGCCCCAGCATTTT